Presented here are 25 T cell receptor beta chains from one specimen sequenced in a study of blood T cell repertoires in COVID-19. Data came from immunoSEQ multiplex PCR; TCRdb stores just in-frame clones and leaves some out. The data contain fewer than 700,000 clones, around nine tenths of them singletons. The specimen was peripheral blood. The receptors stem from a woman aged 45-65 years with COVID-19, enrolled during active disease.

This chain uses TRBV5-6 with TRBJ2-5; D is possibly TRBD2 (6 bases). CDR1 is SGHDT, CDR2 YYEEEE, per germline. Trimming left V 6 bases short and J 1 base short, with 13 bases between. The CDR3 runs 14 residues. DNA of the CDR3: TGTGCCAGCACCGGGACTGAAGTCCAAGAGACCCAGTACTTC. It is translated as CASTGTEVQETQYF.

This chain links TRBV6-6 with TRBJ2-7; 8 bases agree with TRBD1. CDR1 MNHNY and CDR2 SVGAGI come from the germline V gene (reference sequence). J lost 0 bases, V lost 5 bases, and 12 bases had no gene match. The CDR3 length is 17 residues. The CDR3 bases are TGTGCCAGCAGTCAACCTCTCGACAGGGGAGCCTCCTACGAGCAGTACTTC. This translates into CASSQPLDRGASYEQYF.

The chain uses TRBV7-2 and TRBJ2-7; maybe TRBD1 (7 bases). This CDR3 is built from 15 residues. Per germline, CDR1 SGHTA and CDR2 FQGNSA. The V and J ends lost 4 bases and 4 bases respectively, with 17 bases between them. The CDR3 here is CASSSTGMGRYEQYF. DNA of the CDR3: TGTGCCAGCAGCTCGACAGGGATGGGGAGGTACGAGCAGTACTTC.

This rearrangement joins TRBV6-5 to TRBJ1-2; 8 bases map to TRBD1. Unmatched junction bases numbered 5, after V lost 2 bases and J lost 6 bases. The CDR3 runs 14 residues. Germline V CDR1 and CDR2: MNHEY, SVGAGI. CDR3 in amino acids: CASSYVGQGNGYTF. The CDR3 DNA follows: TGTGCCAGCAGTTACGTTGGACAGGGCAATGGCTACACCTTC.

V usage is TRBV2 and J usage is TRBJ1-1; TRBD1 is a possible D gene (5 bases). The germline gives CDR1 SNHLY, CDR2 FYNNEI. This CDR3 has 11 residues. V lost 7 bases to trimming and J lost 4 bases, with 7 bases between them. The CDR3 spells CASIGGTEAFF. The CDR3 DNA is TGTGCCAGCATCGGGGGCACTGAAGCTTTCTTT.

This chain joins TRBV5-1 and TRBJ2-1; TRBD1 agrees at 11 bases. V trimming: 2 bases; J trimming: 3 bases; junction bases outside the gene matches: 7. This CDR3 spans 17 amino acids. CDR1 is SGHRS and CDR2 is YFSETQ in the germline V gene. CDR3 nucleotide sequence: TGCGCCAGCAGCTTAGGGACCGGGACAGGGGGCTACAATGAGCAGTTCTTC. Protein product: CASSLGTGTGGYNEQFF.

This chain joins TRBV2 and TRBJ1-1, with 10 nucleotides matching TRBD1. The CDR3 length is 15 residues. The V and J ends lost 7 bases and 3 bases, in that order; junction bases with no gene match: 8. The V gene's germline CDR1 is SNHLY and CDR2 FYNNEI. CDR3: CASILGTGADTEAFF. CDR3 DNA: TGTGCCAGCATCCTAGGGACAGGGGCGGACACTGAAGCTTTCTTT.

V usage is TRBV28 and J usage is TRBJ2-4, with TRBD1 matching 8 bases. Germline CDR1 MDHEN, CDR2 SYDVKM. There are 13 residues in the CDR3. J lost 9 bases, V lost 6 bases, and 7 bases had no gene match. The CDR3 reads CASRSTGEFIQYF. In DNA, the CDR3 is TGTGCCAGCAGGTCGACAGGGGAATTCATTCAGTACTTC.

The V call is TRBV19, the J call TRBJ2-7, with D maybe TRBD1 (6 bases). CDR3 length: 21 amino acids. The V gene lost 9 bases and the J gene lost 3 bases, with 39 bases spanning the gap. The germline V gene encodes CDR1 LNHDA and CDR2 SQIVND (reference sequence). Here the CDR3 DNA reads TGTGCCAGAAGGATTGACAGGCAGAACCGAGTCGTGGATCTCGGGATCTACGAGCAGTACTTC. Translating gives CARRIDRQNRVVDLGIYEQYF.

This clone was observed a single time. V and J are TRBV27 and TRBJ2-1; 8 bases agree with TRBD2. This CDR3 comprises 15 residues. The germline gives CDR1 MNHEY, CDR2 SMNVEV (reference sequence). V shed 5 bases and J 6 bases; nucleotides not matched to a gene: 9. The DNA of the CDR3 is TGTGCCAGCAGTCCATCGTGGGCGGGGGGCAATGAGCAGTTCTTC. Protein product: CASSPSWAGGNEQFF.

The chain is built from TRBV7-9 and TRBJ2-1; TRBD1 is a possible D gene (5 bases). Germline lookup yields CDR1 SEHNR and CDR2 FQNEAQ (reference sequence). The CDR3 extends over 14 amino acids. V was trimmed by 5 bases and J by 2 bases, leaving 10 bases between them. The chain's CDR3 is CASSPRAPYNEQFF. Written as DNA, the CDR3 is TGTGCCAGCAGCCCCAGGGCCCCCTACAATGAGCAGTTCTTC.

The rearrangement joins TRBV28 to TRBJ1-5; weak D call: TRBD1 (5 bases). The CDR3 has 15 amino acids. V lost 6 bases and J lost 5, with 17 bases in between. Looked up from germline, CDR1 is MDHEN and CDR2 is SYDVKM. CDR3 protein: CASSGRGRGDQPQHF. CDR3 nucleotide sequence: TGTGCCAGCAGCGGGCGGGGGAGAGGGGATCAGCCCCAGCATTTT.

The chain joins TRBV3-1 (or the pseudogene TRBV3-2) to TRBJ1-4; tentative D call: TRBD1 (5 bases). Germline values: CDR1 LGHDT, CDR2 YNNKEL (reference sequence). The V end lost 5 bases, the J end lost 1 base, and 14 bases lay between the germline ends. The CDR3 spans 16 residues. The CDR3: CASSGGPGGTNEKLFF. CDR3 sequence (DNA): TGTGCCAGCAGCGGCGGACCGGGGGGAACTAATGAAAAACTGTTTTTT.

The chain employs TRBV27 and TRBJ1-5; no definite D call. This CDR3 has 15 amino acids. Germline CDR1 and CDR2: MNHEY and SMNVEV (reference sequence). Trimming pared 0 bases from V and 2 bases from J, leaving 8 bases between. CDR3 sequence reads: CASSLSVFGNQPQHF. The CDR3 nucleotides read TGTGCCAGCAGTTTATCTGTTTTCGGCAATCAGCCCCAGCATTTT.

This rearrangement joins TRBV7-7 to TRBJ2-2, with 9 nucleotides matching TRBD1. V was clipped by 5 bases and J by 1 base; unmatched bases: 11. This CDR3 comprises 18 residues. Germline V gene lookup returns CDR1 SSHAT and CDR2 FNYEAQ (reference sequence). The CDR3 region has the DNA TGTGCCAGCAGCCTAATCGGGACAGGGAGATTGAACACCGGGGAGCTGTTTTTT. It translates to CASSLIGTGRLNTGELFF.

This chain connects TRBV24-1 to TRBJ2-1; 10 positions agree with TRBD2. V shed 2 bases, J shed 15 bases, and the junction held 9 bases outside the gene matches. The germline CDR1 and CDR2 sequences are KGHDR and SFDVKD. CDR3 length: 14 residues. In DNA, the CDR3 is TGTGCCACCAGTGATTGGAGCGGGGGGGCGTTTTTGTTCTTC. This gives the protein CATSDWSGGAFLFF.

This clone was recorded many times. This sequence joins TRBV3-1 (or the pseudogene TRBV3-2) and TRBJ1-1; unclear D gene. CDR1 and CDR2 (germline): LGHDT, YNNKEL (reference sequence). The CDR3 sequence is 14 residues long. Trimming took off 0 bases at V and 6 bases at J, with 11 bases between the two ends. In DNA form, the CDR3 reads TGTGCCAGCAGCCAAGATATCCAGTCCTCTGAAGCTTTCTTT. Its translation: CASSQDIQSSEAFF.

In regard to this clone: Other DNA sequences in the same sample also yield this CDR3. J is TRBJ1-1 and V is TRBV30; 8 bases are shared with TRBD1. The trim removed 4 bases at V and 4 bases at J, leaving 5 bases unmatched. Germline V gene sequence: CDR1 GTSNPN, CDR2 SVGIG (reference sequence). The CDR3 is 13 amino acids. The CDR3 bases are TGTGCCTGGATCCCACAGGGGGGCACTGAAGCTTTCTTT. This gives the protein CAWIPQGGTEAFF. The full variable domain, rest sourced from reference TRBV30 and TRBJ1-1, is SQTIHQWPATLVQPVGSPLSLECTVEGTSNPNLYWYRQAAGRGLQLLFYSVGIGQISSEVPQNLSASRPQDRQFILSSKKLLLSDSGFYLCAWIPQGGTEAFFGQGTRLTVV.

The V gene is TRBV27, the J gene TRBJ2-3, with D perhaps TRBD2 (6 bases). Trimming shortened V by 3 bases and J by 4 bases, and 8 bases separated the two germline ends. Germline V CDR1 and CDR2: MNHEY, SMNVEV (reference sequence). This CDR3 contains 13 residues. This CDR3 is CASSFGGADTQYF. The CDR3 DNA reads TGTGCCAGCAGTTTCGGGGGTGCAGATACGCAGTATTTT.

This chain links TRBV30 with TRBJ1-5; D unclear. V was cut by 1 base and J by 8 bases, with 12 bases left in between. The CDR3 is made up of 13 amino acids. Germline V gene sequence: CDR1 GTSNPN, CDR2 SVGIG (reference sequence). The CDR3 sequence is CAWSGGFEKPQHF. CDR3 DNA: TGTGCCTGGAGTGGAGGGTTCGAAAAGCCCCAGCATTTT. The complete variable domain, with remaining parts taken from reference TRBV30 and TRBJ1-5, reads SQTIHQWPATLVQPVGSPLSLECTVEGTSNPNLYWYRQAAGRGLQLLFYSVGIGQISSEVPQNLSASRPQDRQFILSSKKLLLSDSGFYLCAWSGGFEKPQHFGDGTRLSIL.

This chain joins TRBV19 and TRBJ1-5, with 7 bases that match TRBD1. The CDR3 sequence is 19 residues long. V shed 5 bases, J shed 1 base, and the junction held 17 bases outside the gene matches. CDR1 LNHDA and CDR2 SQIVND come from the germline V gene (reference sequence). CDR3 coding DNA: TGTGCCAGTAGTTTAATGACAGGGCAGATTTTCGGGAGCAATCAGCCCCAGCATTTT. Translating gives CASSLMTGQIFGSNQPQHF.

This clone appeared a single time. The V and J genes are TRBV27 and TRBJ1-5; D may be TRBD1 (6 bases). Germline CDR1 is MNHEY and CDR2 is SMNVEV (reference sequence). The CDR3 runs 14 residues. V was cut by 5 bases and J by 9 bases, with 17 bases left in between. CDR3: CASSAAYRVGPQHF. CDR3 nucleotide sequence: TGTGCCAGCAGTGCTGCCTACAGGGTTGGGCCCCAGCATTTT.

The CDR3 DNA sequence: TGTGCCAGCGGAGACAGGGTGACTGAAGCTTTCTTT. Encoded protein: CASGDRVTEAFF. The rearrangement links TRBV3-1 (or the pseudogene TRBV3-2) to TRBJ1-1; 7 positions agree with TRBD1. Germline-derived CDR1 and CDR2 are LGHDT and YNNKEL (reference sequence). After removal of 8 bases from V and 5 bases from J, the junction contained 5 bases not matched to a gene. The CDR3 extends over 12 amino acids.

The chain is built from TRBV2 and TRBJ2-2; TRBD1 is a possible D gene (6 bases). Germline V gives CDR1 SNHLY, CDR2 FYNNEI. V was trimmed by 7 bases and J by 4 bases, leaving 16 bases between them. CDR3 length: 15 amino acids. This CDR3 reads CASKYWTVTTGELFF. CDR3 sequence (DNA): TGTGCCAGCAAGTACTGGACAGTAACCACCGGGGAGCTGTTTTTT. The whole variable domain, remainder taken from reference TRBV2 and TRBJ2-2, is EPEVTQTPSHQVTQMGQEVILRCVPISNHLYFYWYRQILGQKVEFLVSFYNNEISEKSEIFDDQFSVERPDGSNFTLKIRSTKLEDSAMYFCASKYWTVTTGELFFGEGSRLTVL.

This chain joins TRBV6-1 and TRBJ2-5; TRBD1 is a possible D gene (5 bases). Trimming removed 0 bases at V and 11 bases at J, with 13 bases between. Germline V lookup: CDR1 MNHNS, CDR2 SASEGT. The CDR3 spans 13 residues. This CDR3 reads CASSEAPLGRQYF. The CDR3 DNA is TGTGCCAGCAGTGAAGCGCCACTGGGGCGGCAGTACTTC.